This T cell receptor (beta chain) stems from a study of T cells in Graves' hyperthyroidism and ophthalmopathy. About the study: Peripheral blood was obtained at initial diagnosis, preceding any treatment.

A note on this clonotype: Its specificity is not known.

Overall study results and limits: Ophthalmopathy was model-predicted a median 6.5 months pre-onset. Ophthalmopathy was separated from stable hyperthyroidism by a 13 V-J model. Most clonotypes that expanded in the thyroid above 0.001 also showed up in blood.

Amplification targeted TCR beta CDR3 regions from RNA transcripts. A set of HTBI primers served as the primers for a first-round RT-PCR of the TCR CDR3. Each CDR3 protein gets one entry after TCRdb re-called the multiplex PCR reads with MiXCR. The sample lists just under 750,000 distinct CDR3 sequences, 35% seen once, with about a third in the top ten. This TCR was sampled from a woman in her thirties or forties with Graves' hyperthyroidism. The sequenced material came from blood.

CDR3 DNA: TGTGCCTGGAGTCAGGATGGGAACACTGAAGCTTTCTTT. Translation gives CAWSQDGNTEAFF. V gene TRBV30 combines with J gene TRBJ1-1; D is uncertain. CDR1 and CDR2 from the germline V gene are GTSNPN and SVGIG (reference sequence). This CDR3 is 13 amino acids long. V shed 2 bases and J shed 1 base, with 8 bases lying between them. Based on the CDR3 plus reference TRBV30 and TRBJ1-1, the full variable domain is SQTIHQWPATLVQPVGSPLSLECTVEGTSNPNLYWYRQAAGRGLQLLFYSVGIGQISSEVPQNLSASRPQDRQFILSSKKLLLSDSGFYLCAWSQDGNTEAFFGQGTRLTVV.